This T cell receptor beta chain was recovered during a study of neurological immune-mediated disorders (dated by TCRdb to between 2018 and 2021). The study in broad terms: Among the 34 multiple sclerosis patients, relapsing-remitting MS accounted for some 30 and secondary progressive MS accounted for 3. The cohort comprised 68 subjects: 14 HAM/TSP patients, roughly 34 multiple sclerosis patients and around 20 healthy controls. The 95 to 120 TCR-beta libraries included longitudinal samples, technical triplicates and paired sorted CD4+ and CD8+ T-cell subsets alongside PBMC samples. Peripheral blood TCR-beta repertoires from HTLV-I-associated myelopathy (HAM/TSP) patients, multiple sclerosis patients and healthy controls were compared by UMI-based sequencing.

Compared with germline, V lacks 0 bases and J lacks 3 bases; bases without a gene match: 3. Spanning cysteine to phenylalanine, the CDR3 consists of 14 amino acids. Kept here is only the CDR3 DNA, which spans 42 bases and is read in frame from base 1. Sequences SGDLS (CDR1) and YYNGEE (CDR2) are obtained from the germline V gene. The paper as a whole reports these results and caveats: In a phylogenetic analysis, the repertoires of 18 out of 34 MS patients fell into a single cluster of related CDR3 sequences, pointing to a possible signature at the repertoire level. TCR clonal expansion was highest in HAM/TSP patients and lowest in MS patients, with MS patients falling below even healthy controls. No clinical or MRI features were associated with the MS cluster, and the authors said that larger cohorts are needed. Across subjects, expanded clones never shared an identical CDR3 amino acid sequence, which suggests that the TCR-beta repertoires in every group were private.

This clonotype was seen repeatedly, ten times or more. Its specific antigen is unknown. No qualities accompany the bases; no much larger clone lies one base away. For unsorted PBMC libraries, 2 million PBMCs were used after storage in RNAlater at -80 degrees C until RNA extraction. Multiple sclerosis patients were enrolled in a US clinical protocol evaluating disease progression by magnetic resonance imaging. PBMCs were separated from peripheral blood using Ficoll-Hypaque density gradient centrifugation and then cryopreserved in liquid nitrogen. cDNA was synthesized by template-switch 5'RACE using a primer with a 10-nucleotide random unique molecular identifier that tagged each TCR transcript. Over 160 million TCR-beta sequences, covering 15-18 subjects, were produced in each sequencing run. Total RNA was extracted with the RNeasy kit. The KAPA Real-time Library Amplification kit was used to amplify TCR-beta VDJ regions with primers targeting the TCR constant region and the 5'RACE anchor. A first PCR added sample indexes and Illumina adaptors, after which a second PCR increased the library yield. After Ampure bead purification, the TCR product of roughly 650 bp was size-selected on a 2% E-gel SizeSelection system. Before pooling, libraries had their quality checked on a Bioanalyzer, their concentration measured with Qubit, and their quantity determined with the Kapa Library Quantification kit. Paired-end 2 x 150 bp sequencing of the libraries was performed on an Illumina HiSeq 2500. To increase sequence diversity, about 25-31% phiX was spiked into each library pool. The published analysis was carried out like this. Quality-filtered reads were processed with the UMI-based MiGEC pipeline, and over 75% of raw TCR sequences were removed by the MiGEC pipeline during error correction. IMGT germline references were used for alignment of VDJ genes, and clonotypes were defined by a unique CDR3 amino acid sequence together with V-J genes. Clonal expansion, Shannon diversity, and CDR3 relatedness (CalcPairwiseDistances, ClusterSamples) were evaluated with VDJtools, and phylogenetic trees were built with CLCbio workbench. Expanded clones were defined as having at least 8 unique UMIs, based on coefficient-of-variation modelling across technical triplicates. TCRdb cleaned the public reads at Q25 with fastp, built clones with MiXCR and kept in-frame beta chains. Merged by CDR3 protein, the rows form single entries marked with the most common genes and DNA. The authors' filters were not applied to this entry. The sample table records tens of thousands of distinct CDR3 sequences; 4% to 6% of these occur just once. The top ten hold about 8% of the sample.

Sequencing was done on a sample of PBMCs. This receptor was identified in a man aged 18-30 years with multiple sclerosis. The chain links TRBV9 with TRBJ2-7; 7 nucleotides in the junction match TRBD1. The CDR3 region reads CASSVGNRGYEQYF. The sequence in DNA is TGTGCCAGCAGCGTAGGTAACAGGGGCTACGAGCAGTACTTC.